These T cell receptor beta chains were read from a single sample in a study of monozygotic twins with inflammatory bowel disease. Following a re-call of the 5' RACE reads, TCRdb has one entry per CDR3 protein and lacks DNA. Recorded for this sample: about 330,000 distinct CDR3 sequences. The sequencing input was blood. Source of these receptors: a human donor with ulcerative colitis or Crohn's disease, or a healthy co-twin of an affected twin (not recorded which). Each CDR3 is given with its conserved first and last residue.

v_gene: TRBV11-2
j_gene: TRBJ1-1
CDR3aa: CASSLNGGGNTEAFF

v_gene: TRBV7-2
j_gene: TRBJ1-3
CDR3aa: CASSFSIQGANTIYF

v_gene: TRBV7-9
j_gene: TRBJ1-2
CDR3aa: CASSLGQKNYGYTF

v_gene: TRBV29-1
j_gene: TRBJ2-1
CDR3aa: CSVDDRDRGHGQFF

v_gene: TRBV28
j_gene: TRBJ2-1
CDR3aa: CASSLAGANNEQFF

v_gene: TRBV20-1
j_gene: TRBJ2-7
CDR3aa: CSASWRRGSAYEQYF

v_gene: TRBV28
j_gene: TRBJ1-2
CDR3aa: CASRSSGGYGYTF

v_gene: TRBV7-2
j_gene: TRBJ1-4
CDR3aa: CASSLDRGNEKLFF

v_gene: TRBV4-1
j_gene: TRBJ1-5
CDR3aa: CASSLTQGNSNQPQHF

v_gene: TRBV5-6
j_gene: TRBJ1-2
CDR3aa: CASSLDALQRGYTF

v_gene: TRBV7-2
j_gene: TRBJ2-1
CDR3aa: CASSADSGGPYNEQFF

v_gene: TRBV20-1
j_gene: TRBJ2-1
CDR3aa: CSADRGGSYNEQFF

v_gene: TRBV9
j_gene: TRBJ1-1
CDR3aa: CASSVEYGYTEAFF

v_gene: TRBV29-1
j_gene: TRBJ1-5
CDR3aa: CSVAFLNQPQHF

v_gene: TRBV27
j_gene: TRBJ2-3
CDR3aa: CASSPGTGYADTQYF

v_gene: TRBV29-1
j_gene: TRBJ2-7
CDR3aa: CSVGDGPYEQYF

v_gene: TRBV5-1
j_gene: TRBJ2-5
CDR3aa: CASSSLTGGGGETQYF

v_gene: TRBV18
j_gene: TRBJ1-1
CDR3aa: CASSPFEGSTNTEAFF

v_gene: TRBV30
j_gene: TRBJ2-2
CDR3aa: CAWSVRGRARGTGELFF

v_gene: TRBV5-4
j_gene: TRBJ2-6
CDR3aa: CASSASGFPSGANVLTF

v_gene: TRBV20-1
j_gene: TRBJ2-1
CDR3aa: CSAQGDLAGGSYNEQFF

v_gene: TRBV20-1
j_gene: TRBJ2-5
CDR3aa: CSARYSSRKETQYF

v_gene: TRBV5-1
j_gene: TRBJ2-5
CDR3aa: CASSPGREETQYF

v_gene: TRBV18
j_gene: TRBJ1-1
CDR3aa: CASSSDRGNTEAFF

v_gene: TRBV19
j_gene: TRBJ2-7
CDR3aa: CASSNGGQGYEQYF

v_gene: TRBV7-2
j_gene: TRBJ1-4
CDR3aa: CASSSDRATNEKLFF

v_gene: TRBV5-1
j_gene: TRBJ2-2
CDR3aa: CGSRGTGDTGELFF

v_gene: TRBV29-1
j_gene: TRBJ2-5
CDR3aa: CSVELAGGLETQYF

v_gene: TRBV7-9
j_gene: TRBJ1-2
CDR3aa: CASSSAGTGISNYGYTF

v_gene: TRBV25-1
j_gene: TRBJ2-3
CDR3aa: CASSEFGEATDTQYF

v_gene: TRBV30
j_gene: TRBJ1-5
CDR3aa: CAWSVGMQPQHF

v_gene: TRBV7-2
j_gene: TRBJ2-4
CDR3aa: CASSQIGTWSNIQYF

v_gene: TRBV7-9
j_gene: TRBJ2-1
CDR3aa: CASSFQGVGYNEQFF

v_gene: TRBV18
j_gene: TRBJ1-2
CDR3aa: CATNPQPGADYGYTF

v_gene: TRBV4-3
j_gene: TRBJ2-2
CDR3aa: CASSQAGGGTGELFF

v_gene: TRBV7-6
j_gene: TRBJ2-2
CDR3aa: CASSASLAVSTGELFF